These 12 T cell receptor beta chains share one sample of origin, sequenced in a study of blood T cell repertoires in COVID-19. Profiled with immunoSEQ multiplex PCR; TCRdb holds only in-frame clones, not every one. The sample contains around 130,000 clones, roughly 86% of which appear only once. The sample comprised peripheral blood. These TCRs come from a woman aged 55 to 70 with acute or convalescent COVID-19.

This clone has just one count. The J gene is TRBJ2-5, the V gene TRBV28, with 15 positions matching TRBD2. V lost 5 bases to trimming and J lost 5 bases; unmatched junction nucleotides: 12. Germline CDR1 and CDR2: MDHEN and SYDVKM. There are 18 residues in the CDR3. The CDR3 DNA sequence: TGTGCCAGCAGTCTTAGGGGACTAGCGGGAGGACCGGGGGAGACCCAGTACTTC. This gives the protein CASSLRGLAGGPGETQYF.

The CDR3 here is CASSLGRLHSGRDTQYF. CDR3 DNA: TGTGCCAGCAGTTTAGGGAGGCTCCACTCGGGCAGAGATACGCAGTATTTT. This chain connects TRBV27 to TRBJ2-3; TRBD2 might be the D (6 bases). Between the trimmed V and J ends, which lost 2 bases and 5 bases, there was a span of 20 bases. This CDR3 is built from 17 residues. Looked up from germline, CDR1 is MNHEY and CDR2 is SMNVEV (reference sequence).

The chain combines TRBV11-3 with TRBJ2-1; 8 bases agree with TRBD2. This CDR3 region has 20 residues. V lost 0 bases to trimming and J lost 4 bases; unmatched junction nucleotides: 17. Germline loops: CDR1 SGHNT, CDR2 YENEEA. The CDR3: CASSLDRREAKGKRYNEQFF. The CDR3 DNA is TGTGCCAGCAGCTTAGATCGGCGGGAGGCCAAAGGGAAGAGGTACAATGAGCAGTTCTTC.

The rearrangement links TRBV4-1 to TRBJ2-3; D perhaps matches TRBD2 (5 bases). CDR1 MGHRA and CDR2 YSYEKL come from the germline V gene. V dropped 0 bases and J dropped 0 bases, with 7 bases sitting between them. This CDR3 is built from 15 residues. The CDR3 loop is CASSQDRGSTDTQYF. CDR3 DNA sequence: TGCGCCAGCAGCCAAGATCGGGGTAGCACAGATACGCAGTATTTT.

The genes are TRBV1 and TRBJ1-2; the DNA was not compared with TRBD1, the D call given in the table. TRBV1 is recorded as a pseudogene. There are 13 residues in the CDR3. CDR3 region: CTSVSWTGYGYTF. The CDR3 nucleotides are TGCACCAGCGTCTCATGGACAGGCTATGGCTACACCTTC.

In this sample, this clone turned up once. V is TRBV7-8 and J is TRBJ2-1; 7 bases are a match to TRBD2. The CDR3 sequence is 15 residues long. V was clipped by 5 bases and J by 9 bases; unmatched bases: 13. Germline loops: CDR1 SGHVS, CDR2 FQNEAQ. As DNA, the CDR3 is TGTGCCAGCAGCCCATCGAGGGGAGGGCGGGGTGAGCAGTTCTTC. This encodes CASSPSRGGRGEQFF. Supplemented by reference TRBV7-8 and TRBJ2-1, the full variable domain reads GAGVSQSPRYKVAKRGQDVALRCDPISGHVSLFWYQQALGQGPEFLTYFQNEAQLDKSGLPSDRFFAERPEGSVSTLKIQRTQQEDSAVYLCASSPSRGGRGEQFFGPGTRLTVL.

Here the CDR3 DNA reads TGTGCCAGTAGTCCCCCCAGGGGTACTAATGAAAAACTGTTTTTT. The encoded protein is CASSPPRGTNEKLFF. The rearrangement uses TRBV19 and TRBJ1-4; D is possibly TRBD1 (6 bases). The ends were cut back, 5 bases at V and 2 bases at J, with 12 bases in the middle. The germline V gene has CDR1 LNHDA and CDR2 SQIVND (reference sequence). The CDR3 spans 15 residues.

The chain combines TRBV6-5 with TRBJ1-6; 7 bases fit TRBD1. The CDR3 contains 15 residues. The trim removed 7 bases at V and 7 bases at J, leaving 10 bases unmatched. Germline V gene data show CDR1 as MNHEY and CDR2 as SVGAGI. The CDR3 DNA sequence: TGTGCCAGCAAAATAACAGGGGTGGGGAATTCACCCCTCCACTTT. Its protein is CASKITGVGNSPLHF.

As for this clone: A read error may produce the germline difference seen at one junction end. This sequence joins TRBV6-5 and TRBJ2-2, with a possible D match to TRBD2 (6 bases). The CDR3 is 15 amino acids. CDR1 MNHEY and CDR2 SVGAGI come from the germline V gene. In DNA form, the CDR3 reads TGTGCCAGCAGATACTCTAGCGTGAACACCGGGGAGCTGTTTTTT. Translated: CASRYSSVNTGELFF.

The V gene is TRBV21-1, the J gene TRBJ2-7; the table names TRBD2, a call not compared with the DNA. TRBV21-1 is a recognized pseudogene. This CDR3 contains 11 residues. CDR3 DNA sequence: TGTGCCAGCAGCATATTATACGAGCAGTACGTC. Protein product: CASSILYEQYV.

The chain couples TRBV2 to TRBJ1-5; D not resolved. V lost 8 bases to trimming and J lost 5 bases, with 10 bases between them. The CDR3 extends over 12 amino acids. CDR1 SNHLY and CDR2 FYNNEI come from the germline V gene. DNA of the CDR3: TGTGCCAGCTCGTCCCAGTATCAGCCCCAGCATTTT. Its protein product is CASSSQYQPQHF.

This clone was seen a single time. This rearrangement joins TRBV2 to TRBJ2-3, with 8 bases identical to TRBD2. The CDR3 runs to 17 residues. V gave up 6 bases and J gave up 0 bases; unmatched junction bases: 11. Germline V gene sequence: CDR1 SNHLY, CDR2 FYNNEI. The CDR3 sequence is CASSLSGTRDSTDTQYF. In DNA, the CDR3 is TGTGCCAGCAGCCTAAGTGGGACTAGAGACAGCACAGATACGCAGTATTTT.